This TCR beta chain was documented in a study of post-analysis software for immune sequencing data (dated by TCRdb to the mid-2010s). Study-level background: Recorded disease courses included relapsing-remitting, secondary progressive and progressive-relapsing multiple sclerosis, with some patients lacking subtype annotation. The multiple sclerosis patient repertoires were compared with some twelve previously published healthy control repertoires from donors aged roughly 6 to 27 years. A subset of samples was prepared in parallel using single-end sample barcoding, then pooled and co-amplified after Illumina adapter ligation. Paper-wide results and their limitations: Direct clustering with F measure showed strong co-clustering of samples prepared in the same batch, prompting a batch-effect correction. Compared with controls, multiple sclerosis patients had significantly lower normalized Chao1 diversity, a finding suggesting substantial peripheral T-cell clonal expansion. Patients showed significantly higher frequencies than controls for roughly five TRBV segments, among them TRBV5-6, TRBV5-1 and TRBV20-1. The control group was slightly older than the multiple sclerosis patient group.

This clonotype was recorded a few times. Its recognized antigen is unknown. Base qualities are not at hand, and no much larger clone is one base apart. Receptors were amplified or captured by PCR. TCRdb names Illumina HiSeq 2500 as the instrument used. Unique molecular identifiers were incorporated into TCR beta cDNA libraries to reduce PCR and sequencing biases. Per 1 to 10 million input T cells, 500,000 or so cDNA molecules were obtained, such that each molecule approximated one T cell. Patient libraries were prepared and sequenced with the same protocol used for the earlier healthy control dataset. Samples belonging to the same batch were prepared together, multiplexed and sequenced on a shared HiSeq lane. The original pipeline was this. MIGEC was used to process the raw barcoded reads, and molecular identifier groups with only a single read were discarded before consensus assembly and CDR3 extraction. Clonotype tables were post-analysed with VDJtools, normalizing diversity by down-sampling all datasets to the smallest sample size. To correct batch-related cross-sample contamination, repertoire overlap clustering matched CDR3 amino acid sequences but not nucleotide sequences. TCRdb cleaned the public reads at Q25 with fastp, built clones with MiXCR and kept in-frame beta chains. Records with the same CDR3 protein are collapsed into one entry carrying the most frequent genes and DNA. The V and J calls shown here were made by TCRdb, not taken from the authors' results. For this sample there are 430,000 or so distinct CDR3 sequences; approximately 42% appear just once. The ten largest clones capture approximately 7.1% of the sample.

To demonstrate the VDJtools post-analysis software, TCR beta repertoires were profiled from the peripheral blood of about 13 young patients with multiple sclerosis. The multiple sclerosis patients were children and adolescents between about 6 and 16 years of age. V and J are trimmed by 1 base and 8 bases, and the gene matches miss 4 bases of the junction. From the cysteine up to the phenylalanine, the CDR3 has a length of 13 residues. Here the CDR3 DNA is all that survives: 39 bases in frame from base 1. The germline V gene provides CDR1 MNHEY and CDR2 SVGAGI. The chain was built from TRBV6-5 and TRBJ1-2, and TRBD1 aligns with 7 junction nucleotides. Sequencing input: blood. The clonotype originates from a girl aged 2 to 9 with multiple sclerosis. The nucleotide sequence reads TGTGCCAGCAGTTACTTCGCAGGGGGAGGCTACACCTTC. This codes for CASSYFAGGGYTF.